The T cell receptor (beta chain) under discussion was sequenced for a study of T cells in Graves' hyperthyroidism and ophthalmopathy. Researchers amplified the TCR beta CDR3 regions from RNA transcripts. An initial round of RT-PCR targeting the TCR CDR3 relied on the HTBI primer set. Each CDR3 protein gets one entry after TCRdb re-called the multiplex PCR reads with MiXCR. The sample shows around 450,000 distinct CDR3 sequences, 15% to 17% of them seen only once. V shed 10 bases and J shed 3 bases, with 13 bases lying between them. The V gene's germline CDR1 is MDHEN and CDR2 SYDVKM. The CDR3 totals 13 residues. Notes on this clonotype: Antigen unknown.

Stable Graves' hyperthyroidism denoted no ophthalmopathy progression over 18 months. These patients, aged 18 to 65, had recently diagnosed hyperthyroidism lasting under 2 months. From approximately 9.1 ml of fresh peripheral blood, PBMCs were isolated. Study-wide points: Within blood appeared most thyroid clonotypes that had expanded above 0.001.

This chain joins TRBV28 and TRBJ1-3; D gene ambiguous. This clonotype was sampled from a woman aged 18-29 years with Graves' hyperthyroidism. Material: blood. The CDR3 is CATIRPDGNTIYF. The CDR3 nucleotides are TGTGCCACGATCCGCCCGGATGGAAACACCATATATTTT.